This record looks at one T cell receptor (beta chain) sequence and its context. The protocol was immunoSEQ multiplex PCR, while the TCRdb copy is restricted to in-frame clones and leaves out a portion. The sample carries 88,000 or so clones, about 86% recorded once. CDR1 is SGHTS, CDR2 YDEGEE, per germline. With 1 base clipped from V and 1 base from J, the junction kept 4 bases outside the gene matches. The CDR3 is 15 residues long. The sample is drawn from a study of blood T cell repertoires in COVID-19. J is TRBJ1-1 and V is TRBV5-8; 7 positions agree with TRBD1. The clonotype originates from a man between 60 and 70 years old with acute or convalescent COVID-19. The sequencing sample was made of peripheral blood. CDR3 sequence (DNA): TGTGCCAGCAGCTTGACAGGGGTATCGAACACTGAAGCTTTCTTT. Translated, it gives CASSLTGVSNTEAFF.